Each of the 2 T cell receptor beta chains below was sequenced from the same sample in a study of T cell responses to AZD1222 COVID-19 vaccine. This table comes from immunoSEQ multiplex PCR, and its TCRdb copy is limited to in-frame clones, with some not included. Here the sample spans some 150,000 clones, 88% being singletons. The specimen comprised peripheral blood, sampled on day 0 of AZD1222 vaccination. The source of these receptors is an adult in good health.

The chain is built from TRBV5-6 and TRBJ1-1; perhaps TRBD1 as D (5 bases). V was shortened by 2 bases and J by 3 bases, with 8 bases between the two germline ends. The V gene's germline CDR1 is SGHDT and CDR2 YYEEEE. The CDR3 spans 13 residues. The CDR3 DNA reads as TGTGCCAGCAGCTTAGGGGTAGACACTGAAGCTTTCTTT. Translation gives CASSLGVDTEAFF.

As concerns this clone: Other DNA sequences in this specimen translate into the identical CDR3. The genes are TRBV7-2 and TRBJ2-1; D possibly corresponds to TRBD2 (6 bases). This CDR3 spans 12 amino acids. V was clipped by 3 bases and J by 10 bases, with 10 bases between them. Germline assignment: CDR1 SGHTA and CDR2 FQGNSA. The CDR3 spells CASSFPGLEQFF. CDR3 in DNA: TGTGCCAGCAGCTTCCCGGGACTCGAGCAGTTCTTC.